This T cell receptor beta chain was recovered during a study of cytomegalovirus exposure and HLA in healthy donors. Study-wide results and limits: A subsequent analysis found that TCR clusters from the first cohort also tended to co-occur in the 120 or so validation repertoires, with 90% to 95% of cluster scores above 0.

Trimming pared 6 bases from V and 4 bases from J, leaving 17 bases between. This CDR3 contains 15 residues. CDR1 and CDR2 from the germline V gene are MNHEY and SVGAGI. Separate from the roughly 700-subject first cohort, the roughly 120-subject validation cohort was the one that the donors belonged to. The assay was immunoSEQ multiplex PCR, and TCRdb's table has in-frame clones only and misses some. This sample yields 90,000 to 100,000 clones, of which about 93% are seen a single time; 1.1% belongs to the top ten. As to this clone: Its antigen is as yet unknown.

This TCR was sampled from a woman aged 25 to 45 in good health and CMV-seropositive. The specimen was PBMCs. This chain uses TRBV6-5 with TRBJ2-3; possibly TRBD2 for D (6 bases). CDR3 sequence: CASSWGNSGADTQYF. The CDR3 DNA reads TGTGCCAGCAGCTGGGGAAATAGCGGCGCAGATACGCAGTATTTT.